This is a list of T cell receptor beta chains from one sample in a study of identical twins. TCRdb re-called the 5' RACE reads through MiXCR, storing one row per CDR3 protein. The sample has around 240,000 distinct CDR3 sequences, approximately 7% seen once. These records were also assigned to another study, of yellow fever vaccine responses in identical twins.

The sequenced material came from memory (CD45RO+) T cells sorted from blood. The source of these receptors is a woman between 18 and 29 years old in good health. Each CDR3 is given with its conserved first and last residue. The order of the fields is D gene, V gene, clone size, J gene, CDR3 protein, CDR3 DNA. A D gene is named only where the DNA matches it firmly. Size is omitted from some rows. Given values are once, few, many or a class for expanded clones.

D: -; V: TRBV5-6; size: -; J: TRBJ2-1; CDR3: CASLRQNSYNEQFF; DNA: TGTGCCAGCCTCCGGCAGAACTCCTACAATGAGCAGTTCTTC
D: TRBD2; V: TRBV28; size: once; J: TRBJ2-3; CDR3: CTSAHVAGGPDTQYF; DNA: TGTACCAGCGCCCATGTAGCGGGGGGGCCAGATACGCAGTATTTT
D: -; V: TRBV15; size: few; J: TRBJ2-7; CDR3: CATSTKFEQYF; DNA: TGTGCCACCAGCACAAAATTCGAGCAGTACTTC
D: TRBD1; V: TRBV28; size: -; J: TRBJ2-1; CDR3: CASSFAGTAYNEQFF; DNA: TGTGCCAGCAGTTTTGCCGGGACAGCCTACAATGAGCAGTTCTTC
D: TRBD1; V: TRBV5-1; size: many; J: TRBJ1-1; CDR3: CASSQLQGVNTEAFF; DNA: TGCGCCAGCAGCCAACTGCAGGGGGTTAACACTGAAGCTTTCTTT
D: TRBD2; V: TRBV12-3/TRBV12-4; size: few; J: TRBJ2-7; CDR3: CASTSGSFKNEQYF; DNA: TGTGCCTCAACTAGCGGGAGTTTTAAGAACGAGCAGTACTTC
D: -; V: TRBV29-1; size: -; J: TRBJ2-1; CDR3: CSARGADEQFF; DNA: TGCAGCGCGAGGGGGGCGGATGAGCAGTTCTTC
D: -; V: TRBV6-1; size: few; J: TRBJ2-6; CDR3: CASSEVASHRGANVLTF; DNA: TGTGCCAGCAGTGAAGTTGCTAGCCACCGTGGGGCCAACGTCCTGACTTTC
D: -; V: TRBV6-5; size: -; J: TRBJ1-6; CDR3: CASSYSAGRGGSPLHF; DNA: TGTGCCAGCAGTTACTCGGCAGGGCGAGGAGGATCACCCCTCCACTTT
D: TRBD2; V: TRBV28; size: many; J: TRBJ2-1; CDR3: CASRTSGDYNEQFF; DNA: TGTGCCAGCAGAACTAGCGGGGACTACAATGAGCAGTTCTTC
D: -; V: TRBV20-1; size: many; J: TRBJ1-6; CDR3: CSARDSANSPLHF; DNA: TGCAGTGCTAGAGATAGCGCCAATTCACCCCTCCACTTT
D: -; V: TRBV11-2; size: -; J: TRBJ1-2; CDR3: CASSLDRWRGADGYTF; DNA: TGTGCCAGCAGCTTAGATCGATGGAGGGGCGCGGATGGCTACACCTTC
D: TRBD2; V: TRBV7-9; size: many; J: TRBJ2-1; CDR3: CASSLVKRGGIDEQFF; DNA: TGTGCCAGCAGCTTAGTTAAGCGGGGGGGGATAGATGAGCAGTTCTTC
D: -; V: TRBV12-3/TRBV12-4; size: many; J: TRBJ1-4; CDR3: CASSLGSLATNEKLFF; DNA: TGTGCCAGCAGTTTGGGCAGTTTAGCAACTAATGAAAAACTGTTTTTT
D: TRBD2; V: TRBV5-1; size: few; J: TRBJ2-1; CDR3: CASSRRLAGVATGSDEQFF; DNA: TGCGCCAGCAGCCGTCGACTAGCGGGAGTTGCTACGGGGTCGGATGAGCAGTTCTTC
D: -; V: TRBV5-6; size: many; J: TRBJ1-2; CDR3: CASSLDSLMNYGYTF; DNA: TGTGCCAGCAGCTTGGACAGTCTAATGAACTATGGCTACACCTTC
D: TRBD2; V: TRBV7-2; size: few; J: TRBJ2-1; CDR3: CASSLEHGGYNEQFF; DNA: TGTGCCAGCAGCTTAGAACACGGGGGGTACAATGAGCAGTTCTTC
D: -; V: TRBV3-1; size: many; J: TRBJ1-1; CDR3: CASSQGTYKAFF; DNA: TGTGCCAGCAGCCAAGGGACGTATAAAGCTTTCTTT
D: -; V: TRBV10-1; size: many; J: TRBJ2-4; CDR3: CASSESIGGLNIQYF; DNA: TGCGCCAGCAGTGAGTCTATAGGGGGTCTTAACATTCAGTACTTC
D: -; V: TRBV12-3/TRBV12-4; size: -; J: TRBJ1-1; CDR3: CASSLHLTGSTEAFF; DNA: TGTGCCAGCAGTTTGCACTTGACGGGATCCACTGAAGCTTTCTTT
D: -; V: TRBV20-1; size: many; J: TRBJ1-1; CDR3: CSAVDMEAFF; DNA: TGCAGTGCTGTCGACATGGAAGCTTTCTTT
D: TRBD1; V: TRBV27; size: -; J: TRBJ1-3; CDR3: CASSDRGPRNTIYF; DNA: TGTGCCAGCAGTGACAGGGGGCCTCGGAACACCATATATTTT
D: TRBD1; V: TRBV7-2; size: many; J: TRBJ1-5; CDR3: CASSNRDRGQPQHF; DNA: TGTGCCAGCAGCAACCGGGACAGGGGACAGCCCCAGCATTTT
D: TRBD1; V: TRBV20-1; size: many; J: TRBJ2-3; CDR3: CSASLGTDTDTQYF; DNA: TGCAGTGCGAGCCTCGGGACAGACACAGATACGCAGTATTTT
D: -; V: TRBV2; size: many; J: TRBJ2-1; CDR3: CASHPGAWNEQFF; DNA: TGTGCCTCCCACCCCGGGGCCTGGAATGAGCAGTTCTTC
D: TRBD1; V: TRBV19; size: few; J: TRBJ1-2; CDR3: CASSATGDYGYTF; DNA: TGTGCCAGTAGTGCGACAGGGGACTATGGCTACACCTTC
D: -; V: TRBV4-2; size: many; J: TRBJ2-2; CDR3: CASSPPRRGNTGELFF; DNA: TGTGCCAGCAGCCCACCTAGGAGAGGGAACACCGGGGAGCTGTTTTTT
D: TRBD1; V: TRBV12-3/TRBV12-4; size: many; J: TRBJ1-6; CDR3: CASSPQGDLINSPLHF; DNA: TGTGCCAGCAGCCCACAGGGGGACCTCATTAATTCACCCCTCCACTTT
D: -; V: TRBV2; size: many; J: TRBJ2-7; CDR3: CASSYEYEQYF; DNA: TGTGCCAGCAGTTATGAGTACGAGCAGTACTTC
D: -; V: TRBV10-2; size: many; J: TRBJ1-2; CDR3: CASSELEPGGGYTF; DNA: TGCGCCAGCAGTGAGCTGGAGCCCGGGGGAGGCTACACCTTC
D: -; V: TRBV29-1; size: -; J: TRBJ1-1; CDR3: CSATNLQGVGTEAFF; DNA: TGCAGCGCAACGAACCTGCAGGGAGTGGGCACTGAAGCTTTCTTT
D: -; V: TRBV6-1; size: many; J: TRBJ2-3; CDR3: CASTPLPGRTQYF; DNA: TGTGCCAGCACCCCTCTCCCAGGGAGGACGCAGTATTTT
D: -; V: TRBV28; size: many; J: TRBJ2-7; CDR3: CASSFSQASYEQYF; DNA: TGTGCCAGCAGTTTTTCTCAGGCCTCCTACGAGCAGTACTTC
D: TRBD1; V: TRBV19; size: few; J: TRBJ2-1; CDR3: CASSGQGVRNEQFF; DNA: TGTGCCAGTTCGGGACAGGGGGTTAGGAATGAGCAGTTCTTC
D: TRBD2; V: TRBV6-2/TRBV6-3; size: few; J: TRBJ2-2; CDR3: CASSTPQLAGVINTGELFF; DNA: TGTGCCAGCAGCACGCCCCAACTAGCGGGAGTAATTAACACCGGGGAGCTGTTTTTT
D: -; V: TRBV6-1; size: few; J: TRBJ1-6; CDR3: CASSAGTRMGSPLHF; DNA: TGTGCCAGCAGTGCCGGGACGAGGATGGGTTCACCCCTCCACTTT
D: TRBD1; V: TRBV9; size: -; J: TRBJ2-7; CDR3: CASSPEGTGYHEQYF; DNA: TGTGCCAGCAGCCCAGAGGGGACAGGGTACCACGAGCAGTACTTC
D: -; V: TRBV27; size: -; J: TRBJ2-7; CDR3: CETRQPYEQYF; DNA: TGCGAAACTAGACAGCCCTACGAGCAGTACTTC
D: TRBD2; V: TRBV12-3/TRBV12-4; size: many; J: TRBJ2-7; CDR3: CASKGTSGTYEQYF; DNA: TGTGCCAGCAAAGGGACTAGCGGAACCTACGAGCAGTACTTC
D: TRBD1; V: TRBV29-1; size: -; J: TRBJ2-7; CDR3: CSVGTETYEQYF; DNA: TGCAGCGTAGGGACAGAAACCTACGAGCAGTACTTC
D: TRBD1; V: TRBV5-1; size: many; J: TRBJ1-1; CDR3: CASSPGTGVTEAFF; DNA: TGCGCCAGCAGCCCAGGGACAGGGGTTACTGAAGCTTTCTTT
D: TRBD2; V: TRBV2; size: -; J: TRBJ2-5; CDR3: CASRRLAGETQYF; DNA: TGTGCCAGCAGGAGACTAGCGGGAGAGACCCAGTACTTC
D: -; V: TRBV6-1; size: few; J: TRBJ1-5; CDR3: CASSQGVQTAQHF; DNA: TGTGCCAGCAGCCAGGGAGTACAAACGGCCCAGCATTTT
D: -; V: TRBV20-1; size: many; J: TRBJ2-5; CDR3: CSARDTRKGWETQYF; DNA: TGCAGTGCTAGAGATACGAGAAAGGGATGGGAGACCCAGTACTTC
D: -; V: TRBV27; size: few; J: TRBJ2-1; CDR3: CASSSANNEQFF; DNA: TGTGCCAGCAGTTCCGCAAACAATGAGCAGTTCTTC
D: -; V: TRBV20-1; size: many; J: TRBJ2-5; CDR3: CSAEPGRRQETQYF; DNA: TGCAGTGCGGAACCGGGACGCCGACAAGAGACCCAGTACTTC
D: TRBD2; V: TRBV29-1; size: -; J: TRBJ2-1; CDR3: CSVEERLAVSYNEQFF; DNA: TGCAGCGTTGAAGAGAGACTAGCGGTCTCCTACAATGAGCAGTTCTTC
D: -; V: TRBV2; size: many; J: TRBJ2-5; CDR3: CASNTVGRQETQYF; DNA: TGTGCCAGCAATACTGTGGGACGCCAAGAGACCCAGTACTTC
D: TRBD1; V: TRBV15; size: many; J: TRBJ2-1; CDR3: CAITQTGTDNEQFF; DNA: TGTGCCATCACTCAAACAGGGACAGACAATGAGCAGTTCTTC
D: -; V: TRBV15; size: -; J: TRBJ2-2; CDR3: CATSRGKGDTGELFF; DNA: TGTGCCACCAGCAGAGGCAAGGGGGACACCGGGGAGCTGTTTTTT
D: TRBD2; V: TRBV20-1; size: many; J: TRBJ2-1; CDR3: CSASSGRDYNEQFF; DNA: TGCAGTGCTTCAAGCGGGAGGGATTACAATGAGCAGTTCTTC
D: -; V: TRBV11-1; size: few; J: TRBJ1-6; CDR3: CASSLSEASPLHF; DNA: TGTGCCAGCAGCTTAAGCGAGGCATCACCCCTCCACTTT
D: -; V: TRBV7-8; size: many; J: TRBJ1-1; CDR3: CASSAAGAGMNTEAFF; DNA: TGTGCCAGCAGCGCCGCAGGGGCCGGGATGAACACTGAAGCTTTCTTT
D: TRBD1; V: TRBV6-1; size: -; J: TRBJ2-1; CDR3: CASRWGVGTGRINEQFF; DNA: TGTGCCAGCAGATGGGGGGTCGGGACAGGGCGTATCAATGAGCAGTTCTTC
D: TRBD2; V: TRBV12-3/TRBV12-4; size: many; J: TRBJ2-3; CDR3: CATQKNLAETDTQYF; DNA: TGTGCCACCCAGAAAAACCTAGCGGAGACAGATACGCAGTATTTT
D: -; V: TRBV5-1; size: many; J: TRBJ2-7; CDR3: CADIRGGQLSYEQYF; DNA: TGCGCCGACATAAGGGGGGGGCAGCTCTCGTACGAGCAGTACTTC
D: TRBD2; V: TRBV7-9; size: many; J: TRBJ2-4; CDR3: CASSLNPRGDIQYF; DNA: TGTGCCAGCAGCTTAAATCCCCGGGGGGACATTCAGTACTTC